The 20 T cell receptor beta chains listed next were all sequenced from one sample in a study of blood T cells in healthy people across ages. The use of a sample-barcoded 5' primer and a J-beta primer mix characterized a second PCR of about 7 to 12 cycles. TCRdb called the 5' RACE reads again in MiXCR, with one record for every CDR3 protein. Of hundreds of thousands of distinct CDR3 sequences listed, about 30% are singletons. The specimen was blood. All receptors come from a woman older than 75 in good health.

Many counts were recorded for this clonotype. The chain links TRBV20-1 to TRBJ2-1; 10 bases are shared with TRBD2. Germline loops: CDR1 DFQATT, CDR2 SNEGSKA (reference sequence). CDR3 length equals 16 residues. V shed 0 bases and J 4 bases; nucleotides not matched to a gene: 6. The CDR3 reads CSARDRPSGGYNEQFF. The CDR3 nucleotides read TGCAGTGCTAGAGATCGGCCTAGCGGGGGTTACAATGAGCAGTTCTTC.

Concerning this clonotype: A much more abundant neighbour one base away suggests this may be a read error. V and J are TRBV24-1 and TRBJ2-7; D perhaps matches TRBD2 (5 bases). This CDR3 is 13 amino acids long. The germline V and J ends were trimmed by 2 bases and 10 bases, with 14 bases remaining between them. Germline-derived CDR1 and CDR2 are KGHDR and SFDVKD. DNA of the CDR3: TGTGCCACCAGTGATTGGAGGCTCTCCCCCCAGTACTTC. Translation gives CATSDWRLSPQYF.

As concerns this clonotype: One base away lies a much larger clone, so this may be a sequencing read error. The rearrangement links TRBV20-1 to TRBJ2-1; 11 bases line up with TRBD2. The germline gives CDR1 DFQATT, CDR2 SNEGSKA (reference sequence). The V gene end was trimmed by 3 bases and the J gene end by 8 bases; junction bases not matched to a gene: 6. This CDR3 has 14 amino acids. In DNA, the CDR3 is TGCAGTGCTAGGACTAGCGGGAACGGTGATGAGCAGTTCTTC. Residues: CSARTSGNGDEQFF.

The CDR3 here is CASSPGQGIDTQYF. In DNA form, the CDR3 reads TGTGCCAGTAGCCCGGGACAGGGCATTGATACGCAGTATTTT. The rearrangement joins TRBV19 to TRBJ2-3; 9 bases fit TRBD1. The CDR3 contains 14 residues. Germline-derived CDR1 and CDR2 are LNHDA and SQIVND (reference sequence). Trimming removed 6 bases from V and 6 bases from J; junction bases left unmatched: 7.

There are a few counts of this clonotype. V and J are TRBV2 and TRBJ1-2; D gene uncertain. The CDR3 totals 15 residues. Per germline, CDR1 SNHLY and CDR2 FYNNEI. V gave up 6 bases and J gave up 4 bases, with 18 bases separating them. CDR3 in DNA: TGTGCCAGCAGGGACGCACGGGGTGTAGGCTATGGCTACACCTTC. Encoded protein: CASRDARGVGYGYTF.

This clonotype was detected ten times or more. CDR3 amino acids: CALGQGDNYGYTF. CDR3 DNA: TGTGCCCTGGGACAGGGCGATAACTATGGCTACACCTTC. The chain links TRBV10-3 to TRBJ1-2; 9 nucleotides align to TRBD1. V lost 11 bases and J lost 1; bases outside the gene matches: 5. Germline V gives CDR1 ENHRY, CDR2 SYGVKD. This CDR3 region has 13 residues.

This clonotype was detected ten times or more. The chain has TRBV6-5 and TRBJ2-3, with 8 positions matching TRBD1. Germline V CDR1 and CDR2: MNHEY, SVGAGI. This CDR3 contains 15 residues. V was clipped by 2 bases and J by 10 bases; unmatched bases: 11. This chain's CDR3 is CASSYTRRTGSPQYF. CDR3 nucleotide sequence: TGTGCCAGCAGTTACACGCGCCGGACAGGGTCTCCGCAGTATTTT.

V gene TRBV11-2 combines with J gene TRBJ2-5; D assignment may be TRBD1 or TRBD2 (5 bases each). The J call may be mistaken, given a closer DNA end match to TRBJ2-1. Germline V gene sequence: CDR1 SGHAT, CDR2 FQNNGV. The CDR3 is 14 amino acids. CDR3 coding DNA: TGTGCCAGCAACCAGGGCCGGGACCAAGAGACCCAGTTCTTC. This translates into CASNQGRDQETQFF.

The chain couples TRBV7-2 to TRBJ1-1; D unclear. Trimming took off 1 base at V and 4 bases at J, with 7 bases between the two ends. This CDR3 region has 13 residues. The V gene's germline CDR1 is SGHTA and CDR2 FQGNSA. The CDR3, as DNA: TGTGCCAGCAGCTTAGTACAAAGCACTGAAGCTTTCTTT. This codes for CASSLVQSTEAFF. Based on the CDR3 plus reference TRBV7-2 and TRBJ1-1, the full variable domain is GAGVSQSPSNKVTEKGKDVELRCDPISGHTALYWYRQSLGQGLEFLIYFQGNSAPDKSGLPSDRFSAERTGGSVSTLTIQRTQQEDSAVYLCASSLVQSTEAFFGQGTRLTVV.

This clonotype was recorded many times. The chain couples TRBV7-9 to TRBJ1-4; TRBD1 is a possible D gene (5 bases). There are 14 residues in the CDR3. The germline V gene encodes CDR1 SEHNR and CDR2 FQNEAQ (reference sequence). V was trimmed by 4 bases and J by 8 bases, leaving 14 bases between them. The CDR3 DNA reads TGTGCCAGCAGCTCCGGGACGGAGGGGGAAAAACTGTTTTTT. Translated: CASSSGTEGEKLFF.

The CDR3 loop is CASSNHGLAGETQYF. CDR3 sequence (DNA): TGTGCCAGCAGCAACCACGGACTAGCCGGGGAGACCCAGTACTTC. This rearrangement joins TRBV7-2 to TRBJ2-5, with 8 bases aligning to TRBD2. V was clipped by 5 bases and J by 5 bases; unmatched bases: 10. The CDR3 runs to 15 residues. The germline gives CDR1 SGHTA, CDR2 FQGNSA.

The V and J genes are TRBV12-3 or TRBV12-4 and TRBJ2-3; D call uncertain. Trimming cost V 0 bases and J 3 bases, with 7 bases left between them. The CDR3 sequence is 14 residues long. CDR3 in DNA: TGTGCCAGCAGTTTAGCGGGGTTAACAGATACGCAGTATTTT. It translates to CASSLAGLTDTQYF.

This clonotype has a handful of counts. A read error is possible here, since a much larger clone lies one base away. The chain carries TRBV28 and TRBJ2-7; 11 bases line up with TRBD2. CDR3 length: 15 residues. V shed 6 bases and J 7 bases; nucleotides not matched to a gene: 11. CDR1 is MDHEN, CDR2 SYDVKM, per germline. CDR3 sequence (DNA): TGTGCCAGCAGATTAGCGGGGGGGTTATACAATGAGCAGTACTTC. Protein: CASRLAGGLYNEQYF.

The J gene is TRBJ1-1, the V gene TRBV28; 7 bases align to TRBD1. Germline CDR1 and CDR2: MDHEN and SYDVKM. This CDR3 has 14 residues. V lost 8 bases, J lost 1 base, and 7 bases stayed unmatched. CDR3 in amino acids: CASQNRGKNTEAFF. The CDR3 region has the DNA TGTGCCAGCCAAAACAGGGGCAAGAACACTGAAGCTTTCTTT.

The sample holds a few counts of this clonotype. CDR3 sequence reads: CASGLDTGGGTEAFF. In DNA, the CDR3 is TGTGCTAGTGGTTTGGACACAGGGGGAGGAACTGAAGCTTTCTTT. The rearrangement joins TRBV12-5 to TRBJ1-1; 8 bases fit TRBD1. Trimming at V came to 1 base and at J to 5 bases, leaving 6 bases not matched to a gene. The CDR3 is 15 residues long. Germline-derived CDR1 and CDR2 are LGHNT and FRNRAP.

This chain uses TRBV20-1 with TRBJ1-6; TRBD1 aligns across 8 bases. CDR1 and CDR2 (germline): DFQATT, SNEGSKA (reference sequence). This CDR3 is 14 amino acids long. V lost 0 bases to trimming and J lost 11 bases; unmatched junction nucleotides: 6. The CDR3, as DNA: TGCAGTGCTAGAGATCGACAGGGGTTAACACCCCTCCACTTT. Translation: CSARDRQGLTPLHF.

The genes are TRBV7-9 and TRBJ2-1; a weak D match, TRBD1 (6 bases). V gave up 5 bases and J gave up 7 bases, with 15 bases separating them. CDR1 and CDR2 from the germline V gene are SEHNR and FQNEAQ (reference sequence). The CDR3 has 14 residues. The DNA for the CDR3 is TGTGCCAGCAGCCCGCGTTCAGGGGTGAATGAGCAGTTCTTC. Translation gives CASSPRSGVNEQFF.

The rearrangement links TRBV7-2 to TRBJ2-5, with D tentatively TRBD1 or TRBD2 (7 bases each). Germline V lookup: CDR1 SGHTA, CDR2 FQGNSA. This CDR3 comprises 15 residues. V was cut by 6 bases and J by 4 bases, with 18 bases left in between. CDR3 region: CASSPRGGSGETQYF. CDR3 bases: TGTGCCAGCAGTCCCAGGGGGGGATCGGGAGAGACCCAGTACTTC.

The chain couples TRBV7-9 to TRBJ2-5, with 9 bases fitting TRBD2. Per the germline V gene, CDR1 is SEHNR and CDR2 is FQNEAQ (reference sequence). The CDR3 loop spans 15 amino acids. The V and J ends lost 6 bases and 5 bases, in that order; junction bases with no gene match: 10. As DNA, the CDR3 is TGTGCCAGCAGACCGTGGCGGGGGGGCCGGGAGACCCAGTACTTC. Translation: CASRPWRGGRETQYF. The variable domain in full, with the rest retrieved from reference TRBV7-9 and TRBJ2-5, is DTGVSQNPRHKITKRGQNVTFRCDPISEHNRLYWYRQTLGQGPEFLTYFQNEAQLEKSRLLSDRFSAERPKGSFSTLEIQRTEQGDSAMYLCASRPWRGGRETQYFGPGTRLLVL.

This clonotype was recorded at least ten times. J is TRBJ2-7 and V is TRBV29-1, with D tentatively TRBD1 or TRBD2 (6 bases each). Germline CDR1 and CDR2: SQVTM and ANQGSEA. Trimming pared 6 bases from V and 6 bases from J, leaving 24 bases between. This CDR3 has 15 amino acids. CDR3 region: CSVGYCLGGDCEQYF. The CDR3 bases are TGCAGCGTGGGCTACTGTTTGGGGGGCGATTGCGAGCAGTACTTC.